Presented here are 27 T cell receptor beta chains from one specimen sequenced in a study of blood T cells in healthy people across ages. The use of a sample-barcoded 5' primer and a J-beta primer mix characterized a second PCR of about 7 to 12 cycles. TCRdb ran MiXCR on the 5' RACE reads and lists one entry per CDR3 protein. The repertoire holds hundreds of thousands of distinct CDR3 sequences, with approximately 40% as singletons. The sample comprised blood. These receptors came from a man older than 75 in good health.

This chain connects TRBV18 to TRBJ1-6, with TRBD1 identical over 9 bases. Trimming cost V 6 bases and J 7 bases; bases outside gene matches: 7. The CDR3 consists of 15 residues. The germline V gene encodes CDR1 KGHSH and CDR2 LQKENI. For the CDR3, the DNA is TGTGCCAGCTCCACGGGACAGGGAGCAAATTCACCCCTCCACTTT. It specifies CASSTGQGANSPLHF.

DNA for the CDR3: TGCGCCAGTGGCCAAGATGTGCTAGCGGGAGCTAACTCCTACAATGAGCAGTTCTTC. It encodes CASGQDVLAGANSYNEQFF. The rearrangement joins TRBV4-3 to TRBJ2-1; 10 nucleotides agree with TRBD2. The CDR3 loop spans 19 amino acids. Germline V gives CDR1 LGHNA, CDR2 YSLEER. V trimming: 9 bases; J trimming: 0 bases; junction bases outside the gene matches: 17.

This clonotype was recorded a few times. The chain has TRBV20-1 and TRBJ2-1; the match to TRBD1 covers 7 bases. CDR1 is DFQATT and CDR2 is SNEGSKA in the germline V gene (reference sequence). The V gene end was trimmed by 5 bases and the J gene end by 12 bases; junction bases not matched to a gene: 13. This CDR3 has 13 amino acids. The CDR3 spells CSAPQGTSFGQFF. The CDR3 bases are TGCAGTGCTCCACAGGGGACCTCATTCGGGCAGTTCTTC.

This clonotype was observed a few times. DNA of the CDR3: TGTGCCAGCAGTTTTAGGGGAGGGTTTTCGGACGAGCAGTACTTC. It specifies CASSFRGGFSDEQYF. This chain connects TRBV28 to TRBJ2-7, with 7 positions matching TRBD2. Germline V gene sequence: CDR1 MDHEN, CDR2 SYDVKM. The CDR3 spans 15 residues. J lost 5 bases, V lost 3 bases, and 10 bases had no gene match. The variable domain in full, completed from reference TRBV28 and TRBJ2-7, reads DVKVTQSSRYLVKRTGEKVFLECVQDMDHENMFWYRQDPGLGLRLIYFSYDVKMKEKGDIPEGYSVSREKKERFSLILESASTNQTSMYLCASSFRGGFSDEQYFGPGTRLTVT.

The chain joins TRBV30 to TRBJ2-5, with 8 bases that match TRBD1. The CDR3 extends over 14 amino acids. With 0 bases clipped from V and 9 bases from J, the junction kept 9 bases outside the gene matches. Germline CDR1 and CDR2: GTSNPN and SVGIG (reference sequence). The CDR3 DNA sequence: TGTGCCTGGAGTGTATCGCAGGGGGCCTCGTCCCAGTACTTC. It specifies CAWSVSQGASSQYF.

This sequence joins TRBV20-1 and TRBJ2-7; a possible D gene is TRBD1 (5 bases). V was pared by 1 base and J by 2 bases, with 18 bases between. CDR3 size: 16 residues. Germline V gives CDR1 DFQATT, CDR2 SNEGSKA (reference sequence). Written as DNA, the CDR3 is TGCAGTGCTAGAGGGGGTGGCAGGGAACTCACCTACGAGCAGTACTTC. It encodes CSARGGGRELTYEQYF.

This chain uses TRBV6-5 with TRBJ2-1, with D possibly being TRBD2 (6 bases). V was cut by 6 bases and J by 5 bases, with 17 bases left in between. The CDR3 loop spans 15 amino acids. Germline V lookup: CDR1 MNHEY, CDR2 SVGAGI. CDR3 coding DNA: TGTGCCAGCAGCGTTACGGGAGTAAATAACAATGAGCAGTTCTTC. Translation gives CASSVTGVNNNEQFF.

V and J are TRBV15 and TRBJ2-1; 11 nucleotides match TRBD2. The V segment lost 0 bases and the J segment 4 bases; nucleotides outside the gene matches: 8. The CDR3 loop spans 18 amino acids. Germline CDR1 LNHNV, CDR2 YYDKDF (reference sequence). The CDR3: CATSRDRASGGRYNEQFF. The CDR3 region has the DNA TGTGCCACCAGCAGAGATCGGGCTAGCGGGGGGAGGTACAATGAGCAGTTCTTC.

The V gene is TRBV20-1, the J gene TRBJ2-1, with 9 bases that match TRBD2. J was trimmed by 4 bases and V by 7 bases; bases with no gene match: 17. The germline gives CDR1 DFQATT, CDR2 SNEGSKA (reference sequence). This CDR3 spans 17 amino acids. CDR3 in amino acids: CSVGGGLAGNLYNEQFF. The CDR3 DNA reads TGCAGTGTGGGGGGAGGTCTAGCGGGAAATCTTTACAATGAGCAGTTCTTC.

This clonotype was observed many times. This chain's CDR3 is CASSRKGGEEETQYF. For the CDR3, the DNA is TGTGCCAGCAGCCGAAAAGGGGGGGAGGAAGAGACCCAGTACTTC. This rearrangement joins TRBV7-9 to TRBJ2-5, with D possibly TRBD2 on 7 matching bases. Trimming took off 5 bases at V and 3 bases at J, with 16 bases between the two ends. The CDR3 has 15 amino acids. Germline V gene data show CDR1 as SEHNR and CDR2 as FQNEAQ (reference sequence). The whole variable domain, remainder taken from reference TRBV7-9 and TRBJ2-5, is DTGVSQNPRHKITKRGQNVTFRCDPISEHNRLYWYRQTLGQGPEFLTYFQNEAQLEKSRLLSDRFSAERPKGSFSTLEIQRTEQGDSAMYLCASSRKGGEEETQYFGPGTRLLVL.

The gene calls are TRBV9 and TRBJ2-5, with D possibly called TRBD1 or TRBD2 (5 bases each). The germline V and J ends were trimmed by 3 bases and 3 bases, with 21 bases remaining between them. Germline V CDR1 and CDR2: SGDLS, YYNGEE. The CDR3 spans 17 residues. CDR3 DNA: TGTGCCAGCAGCGCCGCAGGTTTTGGGGGAGTCGAAGAGACCCAGTACTTC. Amino acid sequence: CASSAAGFGGVEETQYF.

J is TRBJ2-3 and V is TRBV6-5; 8 nucleotides match TRBD2. V was clipped by 2 bases and J by 5 bases; unmatched bases: 9. The CDR3 sequence is 16 residues long. The germline CDR1 and CDR2 sequences are MNHEY and SVGAGI. This chain's CDR3 is CASSYDRGGREDTQYF. In DNA, the CDR3 is TGTGCCAGCAGTTACGACCGGGGGGGCAGGGAAGATACGCAGTATTTT.

The rearrangement links TRBV10-1 to TRBJ2-1; the match to TRBD1 covers 10 bases. V lost 4 bases and J lost 8; bases outside the gene matches: 11. This CDR3 comprises 16 residues. Germline-derived CDR1 and CDR2 are WNHNN and SYGVQD (reference sequence). CDR3 sequence: CASSARGTGAQDEQFF. DNA of the CDR3: TGCGCCAGCAGTGCCCGGGGGACAGGGGCTCAGGATGAGCAGTTCTTC.

This chain connects TRBV7-2 to TRBJ2-2; no clear D. V lost 7 bases and J lost 0, with 9 bases in between. CDR3 size: 14 residues. Germline CDR1 SGHTA, CDR2 FQGNSA. This CDR3 reads CASTPLTNTGELFF. CDR3 DNA: TGTGCCAGCACCCCCCTCACGAACACCGGGGAGCTGTTTTTT. The full variable domain, rest sourced from reference TRBV7-2 and TRBJ2-2, is GAGVSQSPSNKVTEKGKDVELRCDPISGHTALYWYRQSLGQGLEFLIYFQGNSAPDKSGLPSDRFSAERTGGSVSTLTIQRTQQEDSAVYLCASTPLTNTGELFFGEGSRLTVL.

The chain employs TRBV6-2 or TRBV6-3 and TRBJ1-5; D is possibly TRBD1 (5 bases). Germline assignment: CDR1 MNHEY and CDR2 SVGEGT. The CDR3 covers 15 residues. V lost 6 bases, J lost 2 bases, and 14 bases lay in between. The CDR3 protein is CASSPTQGGNQPQHF. The CDR3 nucleotides read TGTGCCAGCAGCCCCACTCAGGGAGGCAATCAGCCCCAGCATTTT.

The chain has TRBV7-2 and TRBJ2-5; TRBD2 matches at 8 bases. Germline V gives CDR1 SGHTA, CDR2 FQGNSA. The trim removed 1 base at V and 11 bases at J, leaving 18 bases unmatched. This CDR3 is built from 17 residues. This CDR3 is CASSLEGSGRVYNEQYF. The DNA of the CDR3 is TGTGCCAGCAGCTTAGAGGGGAGCGGGAGAGTTTACAATGAGCAGTACTTC.

This clonotype was picked up one time. The V call is TRBV3-1, the J call TRBJ1-1; D ambiguous. V lost 3 bases, J lost 5 bases, and 7 bases lay in between. This CDR3 has 12 residues. In germline, CDR1 is LGHDT, CDR2 YNNKEL (reference sequence). This chain's CDR3 is CASSQTETEAFF. The CDR3 DNA reads TGTGCCAGCAGCCAGACCGAGACTGAAGCTTTCTTT.

This clonotype has more than one count but fewer than ten. The J gene is TRBJ2-7, the V gene TRBV18, with 9 bases that match TRBD1. V gave up 3 bases and J gave up 3 bases; unmatched junction bases: 6. The CDR3 is 15 residues long. Germline lookup yields CDR1 KGHSH and CDR2 LQKENI. Written as DNA, the CDR3 is TGTGCCAGCTCACCCTCCCGGGACAGGGACTACGAGCAGTACTTC. Protein sequence: CASSPSRDRDYEQYF. Drawing the rest from reference TRBV18 and TRBJ2-7, the complete variable domain is NAGVMQNPRHLVRRRGQEARLRCSPMKGHSHVYWYRQLPEEGLKFMVYLQKENIIDESGMPKERFSAEFPKEGPSILRIQQVVRGDSAAYFCASSPSRDRDYEQYFGPGTRLTVT.

The genes are TRBV7-2 and TRBJ2-3; D is undetermined. From germline, CDR1 is SGHTA and CDR2 FQGNSA. V was trimmed by 4 bases and J by 2 bases, leaving 7 bases between them. The CDR3 is 13 residues long. The CDR3 sequence is CASSSAVTDTQYF. DNA for the CDR3: TGTGCCAGCAGCTCGGCAGTCACAGATACGCAGTATTTT.

The chain has TRBV21-1 and TRBJ1-4. TRBV21-1 is marked as a pseudogene. CDR3 size: 17 residues. The CDR3 DNA sequence: TGTGCCAGCAGCAAAGCGGGACAAGCCCACATCGGAAAAGTGCTGTTTTTT. Amino acid sequence: CASSKAGQAHIGKVLFF.

CDR3: CATSRDRSGGVSRGTQYF. The CDR3 DNA reads as TGTGCCACCAGCAGAGATAGGAGCGGGGGAGTCTCCAGAGGGACCCAGTACTTC. The chain couples TRBV15 to TRBJ2-5; 8 bases line up with TRBD2. There are 18 residues in the CDR3. V shed 0 bases and J 7 bases; nucleotides not matched to a gene: 16. In germline, CDR1 is LNHNV, CDR2 YYDKDF (reference sequence).

This clonotype was detected only a few times. The rearrangement links TRBV6-6 to TRBJ1-1; 7 bases are a match to TRBD1. The CDR3 sequence is 13 residues long. Germline lookup yields CDR1 MNHNY and CDR2 SVGAGI (reference sequence). Trimming cost V 0 bases and J 7 bases; bases outside gene matches: 2. The CDR3 region is CASSYSGTVEAFF. The CDR3 nucleotides are TGTGCCAGCAGTTACTCCGGGACAGTTGAAGCTTTCTTT.

The genes are TRBV4-2 and TRBJ2-3; D is uncertain. CDR1 is LGHNA and CDR2 is YNFKEQ in the germline V gene. This CDR3 spans 16 amino acids. V shed 2 bases and J shed 0 bases, with 12 bases lying between them. Here the CDR3 DNA reads TGTGCCAGCAGCCAAATGGACGTGACTAGCACAGATACGCAGTATTTT. It specifies CASSQMDVTSTDTQYF.

Concerning this clonotype: A much larger clone differs by one base, so this may be a read error. This sequence joins TRBV7-2 and TRBJ1-1, with D unclear. CDR3 size: 13 residues. CDR1 is SGHTA, CDR2 FQGNSA, per germline. With 1 base removed from V and 1 base from J, the gap between germline ends came to 4 bases. The CDR3 here is CASSLGWNTEAFF. CDR3 coding DNA: TGTGCCAGCAGCTTAGGATGGAACACTGAAGCTTTCTTT.

The sample holds many counts of this clonotype. The chain employs TRBV27 and TRBJ1-1, with a tentative D call TRBD1 (6 bases). The V end was cut by 2 bases, the J end by 5 bases, with 15 bases between. Germline assignment: CDR1 MNHEY and CDR2 SMNVEV (reference sequence). CDR3 length equals 15 residues. The DNA of the CDR3 is TGTGCCAGCAGTTTAGGGAGAGGGGGTGAGACTGAAGCTTTCTTT. It encodes CASSLGRGGETEAFF.

With regard to this clonotype: A read error may be the cause here, since a much bigger clone is one base away. The gene calls are TRBV14 and TRBJ2-5; a possible D gene is TRBD2 (6 bases). The germline V gene has CDR1 SGHDN and CDR2 FVKESK. The CDR3 runs to 15 residues. Trimming shortened V by 1 base and J by 13 bases, and 22 bases separated the two germline ends. CDR3 DNA: TGTGCCAGCAGCCAAGCGCGGGGACGGGGCGGCGAGCGGTACTTC. Its translation: CASSQARGRGGERYF.

V usage is TRBV2 and J usage is TRBJ1-2; perhaps TRBD1 as D (5 bases). The CDR3 covers 17 residues. Per germline, CDR1 SNHLY and CDR2 FYNNEI. The V end lost 3 bases, the J end lost 5 bases, and 22 bases lay between the germline ends. CDR3 in amino acids: CASSDGARSSSGYGYTF. The CDR3 nucleotides are TGTGCCAGCAGTGATGGGGCCAGGTCTAGTTCTGGGTATGGCTACACCTTC.